A single sample is the source of the 17 T cell receptor beta chains below, sequenced in a study of T-cell reconstitution after alpha-beta-depleted transplantation in children. The library targeted TCRbeta and was prepared with unique molecular identifiers. TCRdb reprocessed the PCR reads with MiXCR, giving one entry per CDR3 protein. The data hold tens of thousands of distinct CDR3 sequences, with about 9.3% observed a single time. Sample: PBMCs, mostly from graft donor cells, taken 60 days after TCRalphabeta/CD19-depleted stem cell transplant. The receptor source for this set is a male patient aged 2-15 years who had a stem cell transplant for chronic granulomatous disease, so the T cells may come from the graft donor.

Many counts were recorded for this clonotype. The chain recombines TRBV5-1 with TRBJ2-2; the D is unclear. The CDR3 is 14 residues long. V lost 1 base and J 6 bases, leaving 10 bases between the germline ends. Per germline, CDR1 SGHRS and CDR2 YFSETQ. CDR3 loop: CASSLRPGAGELFF. The CDR3 DNA reads as TGCGCCAGCAGCTTGAGACCCGGCGCCGGGGAGCTGTTTTTT.

This clonotype was recorded at least ten times. The genes are TRBV27 and TRBJ2-1; D is possibly TRBD1 or TRBD2 (6 bases each). Deletions cut 4 bases from V and 3 bases from J, with 13 bases between. In germline, CDR1 is MNHEY, CDR2 SMNVEV (reference sequence). The CDR3 has 15 amino acids. CDR3 protein: CASSSLEGGYNEQFF. The DNA of the CDR3 is TGTGCCAGCAGTTCCCTTGAGGGGGGCTACAATGAGCAGTTCTTC.

This clonotype has at least ten counts. V and J are TRBV6-5 and TRBJ2-3; 9 positions match TRBD2. The CDR3 totals 17 residues. J was trimmed by 2 bases and V by 0 bases; bases with no gene match: 6. Germline CDR1 and CDR2: MNHEY and SVGAGI. This CDR3 is CASSYSIAGVLTDTQYF. CDR3 sequence (DNA): TGTGCCAGCAGTTACTCGATAGCGGGAGTACTCACAGATACGCAGTATTTT.

This clonotype has at least ten counts. J is TRBJ2-7 and V is TRBV20-1; TRBD1 matches at 7 bases. The CDR3 spans 14 residues. Trimming cost V 0 bases and J 2 bases; bases outside gene matches: 4. Per germline, CDR1 DFQATT and CDR2 SNEGSKA (reference sequence). CDR3 coding DNA: TGCAGTGCTAGAGAAGCCGACAGGGCCTACGAGCAGTACTTC. Translation: CSAREADRAYEQYF.

In its sample, this clonotype was seen a few times. V and J are TRBV13 and TRBJ1-2; D is uncertain. This CDR3 is built from 19 residues. V shed 3 bases and J shed 4 bases, with 27 bases lying between them. Looked up from germline, CDR1 is PRHDT and CDR2 is FYEKMQ (reference sequence). This chain's CDR3 is CASSLGEGTPPPGRYGYTF. The CDR3 nucleotides read TGTGCCAGCAGCTTGGGCGAGGGTACCCCTCCACCGGGCCGCTATGGCTACACCTTC.

Many counts were recorded for this clonotype. The chain recombines TRBV7-3 with TRBJ2-2, with TRBD2 identical over 15 bases. The CDR3 runs 16 residues. V lost 3 bases to trimming and J lost 7 bases; unmatched junction nucleotides: 3. Germline V lookup: CDR1 SGHTA, CDR2 FQGTGA. CDR3 DNA: TGTGCCAGCAGCTTGGGACTAGCGGGAGGTAACGGGGAGCTGTTTTTT. It yields the protein CASSLGLAGGNGELFF.

Ten or more counts support this clonotype. This sequence joins TRBV20-1 and TRBJ2-5; no clear D. The CDR3 runs 15 residues. Germline V gene lookup returns CDR1 DFQATT and CDR2 SNEGSKA (reference sequence). The germline V and J ends were trimmed by 5 bases and 2 bases, with 18 bases remaining between them. DNA for the CDR3: TGCAGTGCTCTCCCCAGGCCTCTACCGCAAGAGACCCAGTACTTC. As protein: CSALPRPLPQETQYF.

By share, this clonotype counts as medium-sized. The chain combines TRBV30 with TRBJ2-3, with 8 bases that match TRBD2. V lost 0 bases to trimming and J lost 6 bases; unmatched junction nucleotides: 11. This CDR3 region has 16 residues. Germline V gene lookup returns CDR1 GTSNPN and CDR2 SVGIG (reference sequence). The CDR3 DNA is TGTGCCTGGAGTGTACGTCTCGGGAGGGCCTCCGATACGCAGTATTTT. It translates to CAWSVRLGRASDTQYF. The full variable domain, rest sourced from reference TRBV30 and TRBJ2-3, is SQTIHQWPATLVQPVGSPLSLECTVEGTSNPNLYWYRQAAGRGLQLLFYSVGIGQISSEVPQNLSASRPQDRQFILSSKKLLLSDSGFYLCAWSVRLGRASDTQYFGPGTRLTVL.

The chain carries TRBV18 and TRBJ2-6, with D perhaps TRBD1 or TRBD2 (5 bases each). This CDR3 contains 16 residues. V gave up 0 bases and J gave up 2 bases, with 8 bases separating them. Germline lookup yields CDR1 KGHSH and CDR2 LQKENI. For the CDR3, the DNA is TGTGCCAGCTCACCACCGAGGGGAGCTGGGGCCAACGTCCTGACTTTC. Its protein is CASSPPRGAGANVLTF.

In its sample, this clonotype was seen a few times. The chain employs TRBV6-5 and TRBJ2-7, with 8 bases identical to TRBD1. Germline V gene data show CDR1 as MNHEY and CDR2 as SVGAGI. V gave up 6 bases and J gave up 0 bases; unmatched junction bases: 7. CDR3 size: 15 residues. The CDR3 DNA follows: TGTGCCAGCAGCTACGGGACAGGTTTCTCCTACGAGCAGTACTTC. Translating it yields CASSYGTGFSYEQYF.

This clonotype came up many times. The rearrangement joins TRBV28 to TRBJ2-2; TRBD1 aligns across 12 bases. CDR1 and CDR2 (germline): MDHEN, SYDVKM. The J segment lost 6 bases and the V segment lost 6 bases, leaving 20 bases of the junction unmatched. The CDR3 runs 20 residues. The CDR3 sequence: CASSSRTGTGGIAGAGELFF. The CDR3 nucleotides are TGTGCCAGCAGCTCCCGGACCGGGACAGGGGGCATAGCGGGGGCCGGGGAGCTGTTTTTT.

This chain joins TRBV6-5 and TRBJ2-7; no clear D gene. From germline, CDR1 is MNHEY and CDR2 SVGAGI. The CDR3 covers 14 residues. Trimming shortened V by 3 bases and J by 2 bases, and 11 bases separated the two germline ends. The CDR3 loop is CASSYFGITYEQYF. The CDR3 DNA reads as TGTGCCAGCAGTTATTTTGGAATTACCTACGAGCAGTACTTC.

This clonotype was counted ten times or more. J is TRBJ2-2 and V is TRBV2, with 8 bases aligning to TRBD1. The CDR3 is 15 amino acids. Losses at the gene ends were 7 bases for V and 3 bases for J; bases not matched to a gene: 7. Germline-derived CDR1 and CDR2 are SNHLY and FYNNEI. In DNA, the CDR3 is TGTGCCAGCAAGAGCGGACAGGGCCACACCGGGGAGCTGTTTTTT. Residues: CASKSGQGHTGELFF.

In this sample, this clonotype turned up many times. The rearrangement links TRBV3-1 to TRBJ2-7; D unresolved. Germline assignment: CDR1 LGHDT and CDR2 YNNKEL (reference sequence). The CDR3 has 13 residues. The germline V and J ends were trimmed by 0 bases and 3 bases, with 6 bases remaining between them. DNA of the CDR3: TGTGCCAGCAGCCAAGATCTGGACTACGAGCAGTACTTC. It translates to CASSQDLDYEQYF.

This clonotype was counted at least ten times. The chain recombines TRBV6-5 with TRBJ2-6, with TRBD1 matching 9 bases. V dropped 2 bases and J dropped 0; count of bases not matched to a gene: 5. The CDR3 is 18 amino acids. The V gene's germline CDR1 is MNHEY and CDR2 SVGAGI. CDR3 amino acids: CASSYRDRVTSGANVLTF. The CDR3 DNA follows: TGTGCCAGCAGTTACCGGGACAGGGTAACCTCTGGGGCCAACGTCCTGACTTTC.

There are a few counts of this clonotype. The chain joins TRBV20-1 to TRBJ1-2, with 8 bases that match TRBD1. V lost 6 bases and J lost 2; bases outside the gene matches: 11. The V gene's germline CDR1 is DFQATT and CDR2 SNEGSKA (reference sequence). This CDR3 is 15 amino acids long. The DNA for the CDR3 is TGCAGTGCCGCGCTGAGACAGGGGAGGAACTATGGCTACACCTTC. It yields the protein CSAALRQGRNYGYTF.

There are many counts of this clonotype. V gene TRBV20-1 combines with J gene TRBJ2-5, with 11 positions matching TRBD1. The germline gives CDR1 DFQATT, CDR2 SNEGSKA (reference sequence). CDR3 length: 14 residues. The V and J ends lost 3 bases and 5 bases, in that order; junction bases with no gene match: 5. In DNA form, the CDR3 reads TGCAGTGCTAGGGACAGGGGGCGAAAGGAGACCCAGTACTTC. Translated: CSARDRGRKETQYF.